These T cell receptor beta chains were read from a single sample in a study of blood T cell repertoires in COVID-19. Libraries were prepared by immunoSEQ multiplex PCR; TCRdb keeps only in-frame clonotypes and omits some of them. The sample lists around 380,000 clones; roughly 86% were seen once. The specimen was PBMCs or T cells enriched from blood (not recorded which). These receptors originate from a man aged 25 to 40 who had recovered from COVID-19. Each CDR3 is given with its conserved first and last residue. A D gene is named only where the DNA matches it firmly. Size values are once, few and many counts, or a class for expanded clones, and some rows have none.

v_gene,abundance,j_gene,d_gene,CDR3aa,CDR3nt
TRBV6-5,.,TRBJ2-7,TRBD2,CASSFAVSGGPYEQYF,TGTGCCAGCAGTTTCGCCGTTAGCGGGGGGCCGTACGAGCAGTACTTC
TRBV25-1,.,TRBJ2-7,TRBD1,CASSADRVGYEQYF,TGTGCCAGCAGTGCGGACAGGGTCGGGTACGAGCAGTACTTC
TRBV6-1,.,TRBJ2-7,.,CASSELWTAIGGEQYF,TGTGCCAGCAGTGAACTATGGACGGCAATAGGAGGTGAGCAGTACTTC
TRBV6-5,.,TRBJ2-7,TRBD1,CASRERTGDFHEQYF,TGTGCCAGCAGAGAGAGGACAGGGGATTTCCACGAGCAGTACTTC
TRBV4-1,.,TRBJ2-1,.,CASSQRGGLLRNEQFF,TGCGCCAGCAGCCAAAGGGGGGGGCTCTTAAGAAATGAGCAGTTCTTC
TRBV19,.,TRBJ1-2,TRBD1,CASTGTGGVANYGYTF,TGTGCCAGTACCGGGACAGGGGGCGTAGCTAACTATGGCTACACCTTC
TRBV10-3,once,TRBJ1-5,TRBD1,CATVDRGDQPQHF,TGTGCCACCGTTGACAGGGGCGATCAGCCCCAGCATTTT
TRBV5-6,.,TRBJ2-1,.,CASIYRGSYNEQFF,TGTGCCAGCATCTACCGGGGTTCCTACAATGAGCAGTTCTTC
TRBV6-2/TRBV6-3,.,TRBJ1-1,TRBD1,CASSYDRTGGKAFF,TGTGCCAGCAGTTACGACCGGACAGGGGGTAAAGCTTTCTTT
TRBV9,few,TRBJ1-5,.,CASSAGESNQPQHF,TGTGCCAGCAGCGCAGGGGAAAGCAATCAGCCCCAGCATTTT
TRBV7-2,.,TRBJ1-2,.,CASSLHRDYGYTF,TGTGCCAGCAGCTTACACAGGGACTATGGCTACACCTTC
TRBV27,once,TRBJ1-1,TRBD1,CASRAAQGATEAFF,TGTGCCAGCAGAGCCGCCCAGGGGGCCACTGAAGCTTTCTTT
TRBV12-3/TRBV12-4,.,TRBJ2-7,.,CASSLGLPQYF,TGTGCCAGCAGTTTAGGACTCCCGCAGTACTTC
TRBV30,.,TRBJ1-5,TRBD1,CAWSAPGQGVGNQPQHF,TGTGCCTGGAGTGCGCCGGGACAGGGGGTTGGCAATCAGCCCCAGCATTTT
TRBV4-3,.,TRBJ2-2,TRBD1,CASSPGQGTGTGELFF,TGCGCCAGCAGCCCAGGACAGGGGACGGGCACCGGGGAGCTGTTTTTT
TRBV5-1,.,TRBJ2-7,TRBD1,CASSAGQGAYEQYF,TGCGCCAGCAGCGCCGGACAGGGGGCCTACGAGCAGTACTTC